These 20 T cell receptor beta chains share one sample of origin, sequenced in a study of T-cell memory formation after mild COVID-19. TCRdb recomputed calls from the 5' RACE reads with MiXCR, one row per CDR3 protein. The table has about 410,000 distinct CDR3 sequences, over 15% seen once. Sequenced input: PBMCs or a T cell subset sorted from them (not recorded which). Source of these receptors: a man aged 18 to 35 who had mild COVID-19 (a few samples of this study predate the infection). Cell type and time point are not known.

CDR3 sequence (DNA): TGCGCCAGCAGCTCGCTGACAGCGGAAGAGACCCAGTACTTC. Protein product: CASSSLTAEETQYF. The genes are TRBV5-1 and TRBJ2-5; either TRBD1 or TRBD2 may fit D (5 bases each). Germline V gene data show CDR1 as SGHRS and CDR2 as YFSETQ. The CDR3 totals 14 residues. With 3 bases removed from V and 3 bases from J, the gap between germline ends came to 12 bases. The full variable domain, rest sourced from reference TRBV5-1 and TRBJ2-5, is KAGVTQTPRYLIKTRGQQVTLSCSPISGHRSVSWYQQTPGQGLQFLFEYFSETQRNKGNFPGRFSGRQFSNSRSEMNVSTLELGDSALYLCASSSLTAEETQYFGPGTRLLVL.

This clonotype turned up a few times. This chain connects TRBV20-1 to TRBJ1-1; D call uncertain. Germline CDR1 reads DFQATT; CDR2 reads SNEGSKA (reference sequence). There are 14 residues in the CDR3. Trimming removed 5 bases from V and 0 bases from J, with 13 bases in between. CDR3 nucleotide sequence: TGCAGTGCTTGGGTGGGATCCTTGAACACTGAAGCTTTCTTT. It is translated as CSAWVGSLNTEAFF.

The V and J genes are TRBV29-1 and TRBJ2-7; TRBD1 aligns across 9 bases. Germline lookup yields CDR1 SQVTM and CDR2 ANQGSEA. With 7 bases clipped from V and 7 bases from J, the junction kept 8 bases outside the gene matches. The CDR3 has 12 amino acids. The DNA for the CDR3 is TGCAGCGCAATGCGACAGGGGGGTGAGCAGTACTTC. Encoded protein: CSAMRQGGEQYF.

This clonotype was observed a few times. The chain recombines TRBV4-2 with TRBJ2-5; 11 bases match TRBD2. CDR3 length equals 18 residues. Germline CDR1 LGHNA, CDR2 YNFKEQ. Losses at the gene ends were 0 bases for V and 1 base for J; bases not matched to a gene: 7. CDR3 residues: CASSQERLAGGRQETQYF. Written as DNA, the CDR3 is TGTGCCAGCAGCCAAGAGCGTCTAGCGGGGGGCCGCCAAGAGACCCAGTACTTC.

This clonotype was counted only a few times. The gene calls are TRBV24-1 and TRBJ2-5; 10 bases are a match to TRBD2. Germline trimming cut 3 bases from V and 9 bases from J; bases unmatched to any gene: 6. The CDR3 loop spans 14 amino acids. The V gene's germline CDR1 is KGHDR and CDR2 SFDVKD. CDR3 nucleotides: TGTGCCACCAGTGATGGTAGCGGGGGGAACCCCCAGTACTTC. Translation gives CATSDGSGGNPQYF.

The CDR3 sequence: CASTGTGDQPQHF. The CDR3 DNA reads TGTGCCAGCACCGGGACAGGGGATCAGCCCCAGCATTTT. V usage is TRBV7-8 and J usage is TRBJ1-5; 10 bases are shared with TRBD1. The V gene end was trimmed by 7 bases and the J gene end by 5 bases; junction bases not matched to a gene: 2. CDR1 is SGHVS, CDR2 FQNEAQ, per germline. The CDR3 spans 13 residues.

V usage is TRBV20-1 and J usage is TRBJ2-1, with D maybe TRBD2 (5 bases). Trimming took 5 bases from V and 4 from J, leaving 18 bases between them. Germline CDR1 reads DFQATT; CDR2 reads SNEGSKA (reference sequence). The CDR3 covers 15 residues. DNA for the CDR3: TGCAGTGCTGCGCGGGCTACCACCCAGTACAATGAGCAGTTCTTC. Translation: CSAARATTQYNEQFF.

The chain links TRBV29-1 to TRBJ2-7, with D maybe TRBD2 (6 bases). Germline loops: CDR1 SQVTM, CDR2 ANQGSEA. This CDR3 comprises 12 residues. Trimming removed 7 bases at V and 2 bases at J, with 12 bases between. CDR3 sequence reads: CSAAEGTYEQYF. CDR3 nucleotide sequence: TGCAGCGCTGCGGAGGGGACCTACGAGCAGTACTTC.

This clonotype came up a few times. This chain links TRBV20-1 with TRBJ2-5, with a weak D call TRBD1 (6 bases). V dropped 3 bases and J dropped 2 bases, with 7 bases sitting between them. The CDR3 runs to 12 residues. Per the germline V gene, CDR1 is DFQATT and CDR2 is SNEGSKA (reference sequence). CDR3 region: CSASGQQETQYF. In DNA form, the CDR3 reads TGCAGTGCTAGCGGACAGCAAGAGACCCAGTACTTC.

The V call is TRBV7-8, the J call TRBJ1-4, with D maybe TRBD1 (6 bases). This CDR3 is built from 16 residues. V dropped 4 bases and J dropped 5 bases, with 17 bases sitting between them. Germline assignment: CDR1 SGHVS and CDR2 FQNEAQ. The CDR3 DNA is TGTGCCAGCAGCTCCAGCGTCGGACAGACAAATGAAAAACTGTTTTTT. This codes for CASSSSVGQTNEKLFF. The variable domain in full, with the rest retrieved from reference TRBV7-8 and TRBJ1-4, is GAGVSQSPRYKVAKRGQDVALRCDPISGHVSLFWYQQALGQGPEFLTYFQNEAQLDKSGLPSDRFFAERPEGSVSTLKIQRTQQEDSAVYLCASSSSVGQTNEKLFFGSGTQLSVL.

This clonotype occurred a few times. This chain joins TRBV29-1 and TRBJ1-1; D gene ambiguous. V lost 6 bases to trimming and J lost 11 bases, with 16 bases between them. The CDR3 is made up of 11 amino acids. The V gene's germline CDR1 is SQVTM and CDR2 ANQGSEA. CDR3 in amino acids: CSVGDSVLAFF. DNA of the CDR3: TGCAGCGTCGGTGACTCAGTGCTGGCTTTCTTT. Complete variable domain (other parts from reference TRBV29-1 and TRBJ1-1): SAVISQKPSRDICQRGTSLTIQCQVDSQVTMMFWYRQQPGQSLTLIATANQGSEATYESGFVIDKFPISRPNLTFSTLTVSNMSPEDSSIYLCSVGDSVLAFFGQGTRLTVV.

This clonotype was seen a few times. The rearrangement links TRBV27 to TRBJ1-6, with 8 bases fitting TRBD1. Germline assignment: CDR1 MNHEY and CDR2 SMNVEV (reference sequence). Trimming removed 3 bases from V and 10 bases from J; junction bases left unmatched: 5. The CDR3 totals 14 residues. CDR3 in amino acids: CASSFRGRGSPLHF. The CDR3 nucleotides read TGTGCCAGCAGTTTCAGGGGGCGTGGATCACCCCTCCACTTT.

The chain links TRBV3-1 to TRBJ2-3; the match to TRBD1 covers 7 bases. The CDR3 totals 15 residues. V was clipped by 4 bases and J by 2 bases; unmatched bases: 6. Germline loops: CDR1 LGHDT, CDR2 YNNKEL (reference sequence). For the CDR3, the DNA is TGTGCCAGCAGCCTCCGACAGGGAGCCACAGATACGCAGTATTTT. This sequence encodes CASSLRQGATDTQYF.

There are a few counts of this clonotype. The V call is TRBV29-1, the J call TRBJ1-5; 11 nucleotides align to TRBD1. Germline CDR1 and CDR2: SQVTM and ANQGSEA. The CDR3 is made up of 12 amino acids. The junction had 4 bases not matched to a gene; V was cut back by 6 bases and J by 9 bases. This chain's CDR3 is CSVGQGARPQHF. CDR3 nucleotides: TGCAGCGTCGGACAGGGGGCAAGGCCCCAGCATTTT.

V is TRBV30 and J is TRBJ1-5; 7 bases fit TRBD1. Germline trimming cut 3 bases from V and 2 bases from J; bases unmatched to any gene: 7. CDR1 GTSNPN and CDR2 SVGIG come from the germline V gene (reference sequence). The CDR3 contains 15 residues. CDR3 loop: CAWRETGLGNQPQHF. The CDR3 bases are TGTGCCTGGAGGGAGACAGGGCTGGGCAATCAGCCCCAGCATTTT.

The sample holds a few counts of this clonotype. The J gene is TRBJ1-1, the V gene TRBV7-9, with 7 bases fitting TRBD1. Per germline, CDR1 SEHNR and CDR2 FQNEAQ (reference sequence). There are 16 residues in the CDR3. V gave up 3 bases and J gave up 5 bases; unmatched junction bases: 12. The CDR3 DNA follows: TGTGCCAGCAGCTTTTTACAGGCAACAGGGGAGACTGAAGCTTTCTTT. Amino acid sequence: CASSFLQATGETEAFF.

The rearrangement links TRBV20-1 to TRBJ2-5, with D perhaps matching TRBD1 (6 bases). Trimming took 3 bases from V and 2 from J, leaving 16 bases between them. This CDR3 spans 15 amino acids. CDR1 DFQATT and CDR2 SNEGSKA come from the germline V gene (reference sequence). The CDR3 loop is CSASFRGEGQETQYF. CDR3 DNA sequence: TGCAGTGCTAGCTTCAGGGGTGAGGGACAAGAGACCCAGTACTTC.

The chain uses TRBV9 and TRBJ2-5, with D tentatively TRBD1 (6 bases). Germline-derived CDR1 and CDR2 are SGDLS and YYNGEE. Trimming shortened V by 2 bases and J by 5 bases, and 10 bases separated the two germline ends. The CDR3 covers 13 residues. In DNA, the CDR3 is TGTGCCAGCAGCGTCAGGGGTTGGGAGACCCAGTACTTC. Translation gives CASSVRGWETQYF.

This chain joins TRBV18 and TRBJ2-3, with 9 bases fitting TRBD2. The CDR3 covers 15 residues. Trimming took 1 base from V and 2 from J; bases not matched to a gene: 1. Germline V gives CDR1 KGHSH, CDR2 LQKENI. CDR3 region: CASSPRGGATDTQYF. CDR3 coding DNA: TGTGCCAGCTCACCACGCGGGGGGGCCACAGATACGCAGTATTTT.

This clonotype was observed many times. The rearrangement joins TRBV12-3 or TRBV12-4 to TRBJ1-5, with 7 bases lining up with TRBD1. The CDR3 is made up of 13 amino acids. V shed 7 bases, J shed 5 bases, and the junction held 5 bases outside the gene matches. CDR3 nucleotide sequence: TGTGCCAGCACTCGGACAGGCGATCAGCCCCAGCATTTT. This encodes CASTRTGDQPQHF.